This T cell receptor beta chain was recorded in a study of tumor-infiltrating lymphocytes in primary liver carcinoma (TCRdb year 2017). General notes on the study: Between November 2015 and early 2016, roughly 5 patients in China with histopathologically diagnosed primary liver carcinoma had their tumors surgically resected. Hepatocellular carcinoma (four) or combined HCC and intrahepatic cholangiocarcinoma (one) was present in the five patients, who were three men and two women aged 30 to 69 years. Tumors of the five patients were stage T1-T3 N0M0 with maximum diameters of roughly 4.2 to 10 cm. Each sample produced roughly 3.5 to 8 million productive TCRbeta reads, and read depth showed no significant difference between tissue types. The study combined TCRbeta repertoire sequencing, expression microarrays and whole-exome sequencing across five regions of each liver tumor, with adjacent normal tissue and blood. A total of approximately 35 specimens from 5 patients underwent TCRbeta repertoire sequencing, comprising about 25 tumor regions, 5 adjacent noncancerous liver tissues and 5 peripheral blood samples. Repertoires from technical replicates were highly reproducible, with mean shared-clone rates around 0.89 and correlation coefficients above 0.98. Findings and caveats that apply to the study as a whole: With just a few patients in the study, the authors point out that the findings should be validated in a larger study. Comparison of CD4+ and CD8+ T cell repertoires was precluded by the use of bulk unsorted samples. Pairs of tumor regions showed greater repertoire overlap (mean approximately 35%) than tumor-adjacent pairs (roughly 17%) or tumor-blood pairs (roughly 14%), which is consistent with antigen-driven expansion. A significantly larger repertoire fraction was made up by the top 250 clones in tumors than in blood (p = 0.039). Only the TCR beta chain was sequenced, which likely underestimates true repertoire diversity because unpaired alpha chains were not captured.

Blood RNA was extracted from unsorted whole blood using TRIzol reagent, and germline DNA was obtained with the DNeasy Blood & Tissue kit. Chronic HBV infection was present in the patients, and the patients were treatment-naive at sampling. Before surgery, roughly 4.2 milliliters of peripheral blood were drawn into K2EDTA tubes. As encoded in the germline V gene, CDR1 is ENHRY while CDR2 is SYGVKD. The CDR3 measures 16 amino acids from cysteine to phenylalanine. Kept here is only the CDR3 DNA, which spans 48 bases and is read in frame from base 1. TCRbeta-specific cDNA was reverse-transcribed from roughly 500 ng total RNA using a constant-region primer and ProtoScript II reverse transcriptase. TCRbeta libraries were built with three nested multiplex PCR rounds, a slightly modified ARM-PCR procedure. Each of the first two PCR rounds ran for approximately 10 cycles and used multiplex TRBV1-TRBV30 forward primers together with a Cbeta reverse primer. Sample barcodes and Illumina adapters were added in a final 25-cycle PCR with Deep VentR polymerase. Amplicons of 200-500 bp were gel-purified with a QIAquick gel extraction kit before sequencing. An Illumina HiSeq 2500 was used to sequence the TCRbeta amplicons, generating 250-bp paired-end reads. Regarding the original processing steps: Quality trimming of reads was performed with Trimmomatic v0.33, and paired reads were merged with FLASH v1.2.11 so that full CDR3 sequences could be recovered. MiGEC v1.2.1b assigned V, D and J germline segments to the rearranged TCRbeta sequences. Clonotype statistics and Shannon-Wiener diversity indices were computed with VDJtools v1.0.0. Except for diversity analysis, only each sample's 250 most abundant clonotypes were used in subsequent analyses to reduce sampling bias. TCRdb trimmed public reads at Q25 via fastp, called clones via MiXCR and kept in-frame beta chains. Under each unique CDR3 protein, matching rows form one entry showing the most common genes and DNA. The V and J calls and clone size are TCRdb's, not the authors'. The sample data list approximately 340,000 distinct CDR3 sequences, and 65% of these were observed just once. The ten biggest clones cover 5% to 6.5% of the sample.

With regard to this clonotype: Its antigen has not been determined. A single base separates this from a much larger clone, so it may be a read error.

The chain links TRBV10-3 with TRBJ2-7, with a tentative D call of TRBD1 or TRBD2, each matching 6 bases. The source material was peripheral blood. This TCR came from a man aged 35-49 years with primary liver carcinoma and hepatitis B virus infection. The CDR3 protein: CTISESIGGRVYEQYF. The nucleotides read TGTACCATCAGTGAGTCGATTGGGGGGCGCGTATACGAGCAGTACTTC.